The 20 T cell receptor beta chains below were found in one sample sequenced in a study of cytomegalovirus exposure and HLA in healthy donors. The PCR contained 60 Vbeta and 13 Jbeta primers. Repertoires were generated with immunoSEQ multiplex PCR, while TCRdb's copy carries only in-frame clones and drops some. Here the sample spans about 170,000 clones, about two thirds being singletons. Sequencing used PBMCs. These TCRs come from a human donor in good health.

The chain combines TRBV10-3 with TRBJ2-3, with 9 bases fitting TRBD1. CDR1 ENHRY and CDR2 SYGVKD come from the germline V gene. After removal of 7 bases from V and 4 bases from J, the junction contained 6 bases not matched to a gene. This CDR3 contains 14 residues. CDR3 sequence (DNA): TGTGCCATCACCCCGGGACAGGGTCCAGATACGCAGTATTTT. Its translation: CAITPGQGPDTQYF.

The CDR3 reads CASRLPGGEIRRLGNYGYTF. The CDR3 nucleotides are TGTGCAAGTCGCTTACCAGGGGGCGAAATAAGGCGTCTAGGAAACTATGGCTACACCTTC. The chain is built from TRBV12-2 and TRBJ1-2; TRBD1 is the table's D call, not checked against the DNA. TRBV12-2 counts as a pseudogene. The CDR3 spans 20 residues.

J is TRBJ1-6 and V is TRBV7-9; D unresolved. The CDR3 is 15 amino acids. Looked up from germline, CDR1 is SEHNR and CDR2 is FQNEAQ (reference sequence). Trimming removed 5 bases from V and 3 bases from J, with 11 bases in between. CDR3 sequence reads: CASSRGQNYNSPLHF. CDR3 nucleotide sequence: TGTGCCAGCAGCCGGGGTCAGAACTATAATTCACCCCTCCACTTT. Complete variable domain (other parts from reference TRBV7-9 and TRBJ1-6): DTGVSQNPRHKITKRGQNVTFRCDPISEHNRLYWYRQTLGQGPEFLTYFQNEAQLEKSRLLSDRFSAERPKGSFSTLEIQRTEQGDSAMYLCASSRGQNYNSPLHFGNGTRLTVT.

This clone was found once. CDR3 residues: CAWSVAQGQYEQYF. As DNA, the CDR3 is TGTGCCTGGAGTGTAGCACAGGGTCAATACGAGCAGTACTTC. The chain has TRBV30 and TRBJ2-7; possibly TRBD1 for D (6 bases). V lost 0 bases to trimming and J lost 4 bases, with 13 bases between them. The CDR3 totals 14 residues. CDR1 and CDR2 from the germline V gene are GTSNPN and SVGIG (reference sequence).

The chain has TRBV7-8 and TRBJ1-2; weak D call: TRBD1 (5 bases). V was clipped by 4 bases and J by 8 bases, with 17 bases between them. Germline V gene lookup returns CDR1 SGHVS and CDR2 FQNEAQ. The CDR3 runs to 14 residues. DNA for the CDR3: TGTGCCAGCAGCTGGGGGGTGGAGGGCTCAGGCTACACCTTC. This translates into CASSWGVEGSGYTF. The full variable domain, completed using reference TRBV7-8 and TRBJ1-2, is GAGVSQSPRYKVAKRGQDVALRCDPISGHVSLFWYQQALGQGPEFLTYFQNEAQLDKSGLPSDRFFAERPEGSVSTLKIQRTQQEDSAVYLCASSWGVEGSGYTFGSGTRLTVV.

This rearrangement joins TRBV6-5 to TRBJ1-5; D uncertain. The CDR3 runs 13 residues. Looked up from germline, CDR1 is MNHEY and CDR2 is SVGAGI. Trimming took 6 bases from V and 4 from J, leaving 10 bases between them. The CDR3, as DNA: TGTGCCAGCAGCTCGACAAGGAATCAGCCCCAGCATTTT. This sequence encodes CASSSTRNQPQHF.

V and J are TRBV7-3 and TRBJ2-5, with 9 bases lining up with TRBD2. The CDR3 contains 14 residues. V was clipped by 2 bases and J by 4 bases; unmatched bases: 2. The germline V gene encodes CDR1 SGHTA and CDR2 FQGTGA. As DNA, the CDR3 is TGTGCCAGCAGCTTACTAGCGGGGAGAGAGACCCAGTACTTC. It is translated as CASSLLAGRETQYF.

The table lists this clone with a count of one. This chain joins TRBV12-5 and TRBJ1-1; D is ambiguous. This CDR3 contains 15 residues. V dropped 2 bases and J dropped 6 bases, with 16 bases sitting between them. From germline, CDR1 is LGHNT and CDR2 FRNRAP. The CDR3 nucleotides are TGTGCTAGTGGTTTGAGCACAGCTCCCGGGGCTGAAGCTTTCTTT. This sequence encodes CASGLSTAPGAEAFF.

The chain carries TRBV7-2 and TRBJ1-4; TRBD1 agrees at 9 bases. The CDR3 contains 16 residues. Germline V CDR1 and CDR2: SGHTA, FQGNSA. The ends lost 5 bases at V and 2 bases at J; junction bases unmatched: 6. The CDR3 DNA reads as TGTGCCAGCAGCCCACAGGGGGCTCGGACTAATGAAAAACTGTTTTTT. It encodes CASSPQGARTNEKLFF.

There are a few counts of this clone. This sequence joins TRBV30 and TRBJ1-1, with 10 nucleotides matching TRBD1. V lost 1 base and J lost 1; bases outside the gene matches: 6. The CDR3 spans 16 residues. The germline V gene has CDR1 GTSNPN and CDR2 SVGIG (reference sequence). The CDR3, as DNA: TGTGCCTGGAGTGCCGCGGGACAGGGGACGAACACTGAAGCTTTCTTT. Its protein is CAWSAAGQGTNTEAFF.

The table lists this clone with a few counts. The V call is TRBV5-1, the J call TRBJ2-6; TRBD2 matches at 8 bases. Germline V gives CDR1 SGHRS, CDR2 YFSETQ. This CDR3 contains 17 residues. The J segment lost 4 bases and the V segment lost 1 base, leaving 7 bases of the junction unmatched. In DNA, the CDR3 is TGCGCCAGCAGCTTGAGAGCGGGGGTCGGCGGGGCCAACGTCCTGACTTTC. It yields the protein CASSLRAGVGGANVLTF.

This clone appeared a few times. V usage is TRBV2 and J usage is TRBJ2-7, with 7 bases that match TRBD1. CDR1 is SNHLY, CDR2 FYNNEI, per germline. With V trimmed by 6 bases and J by 3 bases, 11 bases remained unmatched. The CDR3 is made up of 15 amino acids. The CDR3 region is CASSNGRGKHYEQYF. CDR3 bases: TGTGCCAGCAGCAACGGCAGGGGGAAGCACTACGAGCAGTACTTC. The variable domain in full, with the rest retrieved from reference TRBV2 and TRBJ2-7, is EPEVTQTPSHQVTQMGQEVILRCVPISNHLYFYWYRQILGQKVEFLVSFYNNEISEKSEIFDDQFSVERPDGSNFTLKIRSTKLEDSAMYFCASSNGRGKHYEQYFGPGTRLTVT.

The chain recombines TRBV25-1 with TRBJ2-5; unclear D gene. Between the trimmed V and J ends, which lost 1 base and 3 bases, there was a span of 9 bases. Germline V gene sequence: CDR1 MGHDK, CDR2 SYGVNS. The CDR3 totals 14 residues. This CDR3 is CASSEFGSKETQYF. In nucleotides, the CDR3 is TGTGCCAGCAGTGAATTTGGCAGTAAAGAGACCCAGTACTTC.

The chain combines TRBV2 with TRBJ2-3; tentatively, D is TRBD2 (6 bases). V lost 8 bases to trimming and J lost 4 bases, with 16 bases between them. This CDR3 is 14 amino acids long. Per germline, CDR1 SNHLY and CDR2 FYNNEI. CDR3 bases: TGTGCCAGCGGTGGGGACTTAGCGTCAGATACGCAGTATTTT. Encoded protein: CASGGDLASDTQYF.

The gene calls are TRBV23-1 and TRBJ1-5; 10 positions agree with TRBD1. TRBV23-1 is treated as an ORF (open reading frame) with a function not yet certain. The CDR3 contains 17 residues. The ends lost 0 bases at V and 6 bases at J; junction bases unmatched: 8. CDR3 nucleotides: TGCGCCAGCAGTCAATCGGACAGGGGGGTGGCAGGTCAGCCCCAGCATTTT. Translated, it gives CASSQSDRGVAGQPQHF.

This chain uses TRBV29-1 with TRBJ1-3; a weak D match, TRBD1 (6 bases). With 6 bases removed from V and 0 bases from J, the gap between germline ends came to 12 bases. CDR1 is SQVTM, CDR2 ANQGSEA, per germline. The CDR3 has 14 residues. CDR3 in DNA: TGCAGCGTGGATAGCAGGGGCTCTGGAAACACCATATATTTT. It codes for CSVDSRGSGNTIYF.

The CDR3 DNA reads as TGTGCCAGCAGCCTAGGACAGACCACTATCTCTGGAAACACCATATATTTT. As protein: CASSLGQTTISGNTIYF. The rearrangement joins TRBV28 to TRBJ1-3; weak D call: TRBD1 (6 bases). Germline CDR1 reads MDHEN; CDR2 reads SYDVKM. V was clipped by 6 bases and J by 0 bases, with 18 bases between them. This CDR3 region has 17 residues. The variable domain in full, completed from reference TRBV28 and TRBJ1-3, reads DVKVTQSSRYLVKRTGEKVFLECVQDMDHENMFWYRQDPGLGLRLIYFSYDVKMKEKGDIPEGYSVSREKKERFSLILESASTNQTSMYLCASSLGQTTISGNTIYFGEGSWLTVV.

The V gene is TRBV29-1, the J gene TRBJ2-2, with a tentative D call TRBD1 (6 bases). The CDR3 consists of 15 residues. Germline V gene lookup returns CDR1 SQVTM and CDR2 ANQGSEA. Trimming removed 5 bases from V and 4 bases from J, with 17 bases in between. The CDR3 DNA sequence: TGCAGCGTTCGAGTTGGGGGCAGGGGCACCGGGGAGCTGTTTTTT. Protein sequence: CSVRVGGRGTGELFF.

This rearrangement joins TRBV7-9 to TRBJ1-5, with a possible D match to TRBD1 (5 bases). The CDR3 has 15 residues. V lost 5 bases, J lost 0 bases, and 11 bases lay in between. Germline V gene sequence: CDR1 SEHNR, CDR2 FQNEAQ (reference sequence). The CDR3 spells CASSKGDYSNQPQHF. The DNA for the CDR3 is TGTGCCAGCAGCAAAGGGGATTATAGCAATCAGCCCCAGCATTTT.

J is TRBJ2-1 and V is TRBV10-1; TRBD2 agrees at 8 bases. In germline, CDR1 is WNHNN, CDR2 SYGVQD (reference sequence). This CDR3 is built from 14 residues. J was trimmed by 5 bases and V by 0 bases; bases with no gene match: 0. CDR3 region: CASSESSGDNEQFF. CDR3 coding DNA: TGCGCCAGCAGTGAGTCTAGCGGGGACAATGAGCAGTTCTTC.